A single sample gave rise to the 16 T cell receptor beta chains below, sequenced in a study of low-dose radiotherapy and immunotherapy resistance in tumors. The time point here: after trial treatment. Treatment described: LDRT plus nivolumab, ipilimumab, low-dose cyclophosphamide and aspirin (RACIN trial). TRAV- and TRBV-specific primers primed first-strand cDNA, covering alpha and beta chains. A roughly 20-cycle PCR with a constant-region primer and V-primer adapter amplified TCRs. Each CDR3 protein gets one entry after TCRdb re-called the reads with MiXCR. The data contain about 30,000 distinct CDR3 sequences, about half of them singletons. This sample comprised PBMCs, obtained after low-dose radiotherapy plus immunotherapy. These receptors all stem from a male donor with gallbladder cancer.

There are many counts of this clonotype. This sequence joins TRBV14 and TRBJ2-1; 13 positions match TRBD2. The CDR3 sequence is 17 residues long. Trimming at V came to 4 bases and at J to 4 bases, leaving 7 bases not matched to a gene. The germline V gene encodes CDR1 SGHDN and CDR2 FVKESK. CDR3 protein: CASSLVTGLAGYNEQFF. As DNA, the CDR3 is TGTGCCAGCAGCCTTGTTACGGGACTAGCGGGGTACAATGAGCAGTTCTTC. Full variable domain (missing parts from reference TRBV14 and TRBJ2-1): EAGVTQFPSHSVIEKGQTVTLRCDPISGHDNLYWYRRVMGKEIKFLLHFVKESKQDESGMPNNRFLAERTGGTYSTLKVQPAELEDSGVYFCASSLVTGLAGYNEQFFGPGTRLTVL.

The chain combines TRBV20-1 with TRBJ1-5; no reliable D call. The CDR3 sequence is 13 residues long. CDR1 DFQATT and CDR2 SNEGSKA come from the germline V gene (reference sequence). Trimming shortened V by 2 bases and J by 0 bases, and 5 bases separated the two germline ends. In DNA, the CDR3 is TGCAGTGCTAGATCGTATAGCAATCAGCCCCAGCATTTT. It specifies CSARSYSNQPQHF.

The V gene is TRBV20-1, the J gene TRBJ2-7, with 9 bases fitting TRBD2. This CDR3 region has 14 residues. Germline CDR1 DFQATT, CDR2 SNEGSKA (reference sequence). Losses at the gene ends were 2 bases for V and 3 bases for J; bases not matched to a gene: 5. CDR3 sequence (DNA): TGCAGTGCTAGAATTGCGGGGGGGCTCTACGAGCAGTACTTC. It codes for CSARIAGGLYEQYF.

The rearrangement uses TRBV20-1 and TRBJ2-5, with 7 nucleotides matching TRBD2. CDR3 length: 16 amino acids. Trimming cost V 5 bases and J 2 bases; bases outside gene matches: 14. Germline V lookup: CDR1 DFQATT, CDR2 SNEGSKA (reference sequence). In nucleotides, the CDR3 is TGCAGTGCTCGAGCGGGGAAAACCTTTTCACAAGAGACCCAGTACTTC. Its protein product is CSARAGKTFSQETQYF.

CDR3 loop: CASSYHGTTYNEQFF. CDR3 DNA sequence: TGTGCCAGCAGCTACCACGGGACTACTTACAATGAGCAGTTCTTC. J is TRBJ2-1 and V is TRBV7-3; 7 bases line up with TRBD2. The germline V gene encodes CDR1 SGHTA and CDR2 FQGTGA. Losses at the gene ends were 4 bases for V and 4 bases for J; bases not matched to a gene: 7. This CDR3 has 15 residues.

V gene TRBV29-1 combines with J gene TRBJ2-7, with a weak D call TRBD2 (5 bases). Germline lookup yields CDR1 SQVTM and CDR2 ANQGSEA. The ends were cut back, 0 bases at V and 0 bases at J, with 12 bases in the middle. This CDR3 spans 15 amino acids. The CDR3 bases are TGCAGCGTTGAAGAGCGGGCCCAGAGCTCCTACGAGCAGTACTTC. Residues: CSVEERAQSSYEQYF.

Ten or more counts support this clonotype. The chain's CDR3 is CASSSQGYEQYF. The CDR3 DNA sequence: TGCGCCAGCAGCTCACAAGGTTACGAGCAGTACTTC. The chain recombines TRBV5-1 with TRBJ2-7; no reliable D call. The CDR3 runs to 12 residues. CDR1 is SGHRS and CDR2 is YFSETQ in the germline V gene. Trimming left V 3 bases short and J 4 bases short, with 8 bases between.

The chain combines TRBV7-9 with TRBJ2-3; D possibly corresponds to TRBD2 (6 bases). Trimming removed 4 bases from V and 2 bases from J, with 13 bases in between. CDR1 is SEHNR, CDR2 FQNEAQ, per germline (reference sequence). This CDR3 contains 15 residues. As DNA, the CDR3 is TGTGCCAGCAGCTCCACCGGGACTCACACAGATACGCAGTATTTT. Its protein product is CASSSTGTHTDTQYF.

This clonotype occurred many times. The V gene is TRBV27, the J gene TRBJ2-7, with D possibly matching TRBD2 (5 bases). This CDR3 has 14 amino acids. V shed 3 bases and J shed 6 bases, with 15 bases lying between them. From germline, CDR1 is MNHEY and CDR2 SMNVEV (reference sequence). The CDR3 DNA sequence: TGTGCCAGCAGTTTTAGTGGGAGCGCGGGCGAGCAGTACTTC. Translated: CASSFSGSAGEQYF.

This sequence joins TRBV6-2 or TRBV6-3 and TRBJ1-2, with D unclear. Trimming removed 5 bases from V and 8 bases from J, with 12 bases in between. The CDR3 extends over 12 amino acids. Looked up from germline, CDR1 is MNHEY and CDR2 is SVGEGT. CDR3 in amino acids: CASSELREGYTF. The CDR3 region has the DNA TGTGCCAGCAGTGAACTCCGGGAGGGCTACACCTTC.

This clonotype is classed as medium-sized. The CDR3 is CASSTPRGQGTGELFF. The CDR3 DNA reads as TGTGCCAGCAGTACACCCAGGGGGCAAGGGACCGGGGAGCTGTTTTTT. This chain joins TRBV6-6 and TRBJ2-2, with 8 bases identical to TRBD1. This CDR3 contains 16 residues. From germline, CDR1 is MNHNY and CDR2 SVGAGI (reference sequence). V lost 5 bases to trimming and J lost 5 bases; unmatched junction nucleotides: 10.

This clonotype was detected many times. The chain uses TRBV3-1 and TRBJ2-2; tentatively, D is TRBD1 or TRBD2 (6 bases each). Trimming cost V 0 bases and J 3 bases, with 26 bases left between them. The CDR3 has 21 amino acids. In germline, CDR1 is LGHDT, CDR2 YNNKEL (reference sequence). The CDR3 DNA sequence: TGTGCCAGCAGCCAAGAAGGGGGGACTCTGTTAAGGGTTAAGGACACCGGGGAGCTGTTTTTT. Translating it yields CASSQEGGTLLRVKDTGELFF.

The chain links TRBV12-3 or TRBV12-4 to TRBJ1-2; no reliable D call. V dropped 6 bases and J dropped 5 bases, with 37 bases sitting between them. The CDR3 spans 21 residues. This CDR3 reads CASSPGGAQIDSAVDHYGYTF. The CDR3 DNA follows: TGTGCCAGCAGCCCGGGAGGTGCACAGATAGATTCTGCAGTGGACCATTATGGCTACACCTTC.

This clonotype came up many times. V is TRBV3-1 and J is TRBJ2-3; 14 nucleotides align to TRBD2. Germline CDR1 is LGHDT and CDR2 is YNNKEL (reference sequence). V shed 5 bases, J shed 1 base, and the junction held 5 bases outside the gene matches. The CDR3 has 17 amino acids. The CDR3 here is CASSDLTSGGGTDTQYF. In nucleotides, the CDR3 is TGTGCCAGCAGCGATCTGACTAGCGGGGGGGGCACAGATACGCAGTATTTT.

This sequence joins TRBV5-1 and TRBJ2-3; D is uncertain. V shed 4 bases and J shed 3 bases, with 12 bases lying between them. In germline, CDR1 is SGHRS, CDR2 YFSETQ. This CDR3 is 14 amino acids long. The CDR3 reads CASSTSPGTDTQYF. CDR3 DNA: TGCGCCAGCAGCACCTCGCCTGGGACAGATACGCAGTATTTT.

This chain connects TRBV5-4 to TRBJ2-3, with D unresolved. Trimming took off 4 bases at V and 0 bases at J, with 12 bases between the two ends. CDR3 length: 15 residues. Germline V gives CDR1 SGHNT, CDR2 YYREEE (reference sequence). The DNA for the CDR3 is TGTGCCAGCAGCCTACCGGCGACTAGCACAGATACGCAGTATTTT. Translating gives CASSLPATSTDTQYF.